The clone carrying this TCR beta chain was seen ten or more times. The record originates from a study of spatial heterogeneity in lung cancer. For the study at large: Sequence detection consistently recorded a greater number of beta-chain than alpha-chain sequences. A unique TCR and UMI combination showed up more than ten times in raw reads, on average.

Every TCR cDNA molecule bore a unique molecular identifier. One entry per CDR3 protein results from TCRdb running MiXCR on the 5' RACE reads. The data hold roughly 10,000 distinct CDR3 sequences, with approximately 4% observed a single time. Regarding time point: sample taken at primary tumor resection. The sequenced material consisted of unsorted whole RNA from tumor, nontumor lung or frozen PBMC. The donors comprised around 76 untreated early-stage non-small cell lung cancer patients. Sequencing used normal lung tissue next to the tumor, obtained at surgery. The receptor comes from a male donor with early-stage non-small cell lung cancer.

The CDR3 region has the DNA TGTGCCAGCAGCTCGGGGGGCAATCAGCCCCAGCATTTT. Amino acid sequence: CASSSGGNQPQHF. The chain recombines TRBV5-5 with TRBJ1-5, with D perhaps matching TRBD1 (5 bases). This CDR3 has 13 amino acids. The V and J ends lost 3 bases and 2 bases respectively, with 6 bases between them. Germline V gene data show CDR1 as SGHKS and CDR2 as YYEKEE (reference sequence).